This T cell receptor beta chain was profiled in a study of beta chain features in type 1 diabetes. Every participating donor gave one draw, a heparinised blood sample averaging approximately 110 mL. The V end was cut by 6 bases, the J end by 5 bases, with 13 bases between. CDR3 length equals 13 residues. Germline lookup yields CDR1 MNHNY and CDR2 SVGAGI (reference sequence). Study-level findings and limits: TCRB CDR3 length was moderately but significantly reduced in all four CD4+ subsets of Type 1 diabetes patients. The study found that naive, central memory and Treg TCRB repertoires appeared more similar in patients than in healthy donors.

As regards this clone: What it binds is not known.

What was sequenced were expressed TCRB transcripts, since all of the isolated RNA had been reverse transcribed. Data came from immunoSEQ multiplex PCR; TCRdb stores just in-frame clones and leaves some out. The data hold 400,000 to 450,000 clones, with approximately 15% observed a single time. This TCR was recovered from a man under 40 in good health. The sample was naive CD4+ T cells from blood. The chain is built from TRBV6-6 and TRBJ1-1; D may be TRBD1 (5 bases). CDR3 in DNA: TGTGCCAGCAGAAGTACAGGAGGTACTGAAGCTTTCTTT. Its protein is CASRSTGGTEAFF.